A single sample gave rise to the 31 T cell receptor beta chains below, sequenced in a study of blood T cell repertoires in COVID-19. Generated by immunoSEQ multiplex PCR, the TCRdb table keeps only in-frame clones and is missing some. The sample holds more than 85,000 clones, around 85% seen once. Sequenced input: peripheral blood. The receptors come from a human donor in a cohort sampled during active COVID-19.

The rearrangement links TRBV27 to TRBJ1-6, with a weak D call TRBD1 (6 bases). Germline V gene lookup returns CDR1 MNHEY and CDR2 SMNVEV (reference sequence). The V end was cut by 2 bases, the J end by 9 bases, with 17 bases between. The CDR3 is 16 amino acids. CDR3 amino acids: CASSLIPGEYGSPLHF. DNA of the CDR3: TGTGCCAGCAGTTTAATTCCAGGGGAGTACGGTTCACCCCTCCACTTT.

The rearrangement joins TRBV18 to TRBJ2-3; TRBD1 aligns across 8 bases. The V gene's germline CDR1 is KGHSH and CDR2 LQKENI. Unmatched junction bases numbered 8, after V lost 4 bases and J lost 2 bases. The CDR3 runs 16 residues. The CDR3 DNA sequence: TGTGCCAGCTCACGCAGGACAGGGTGGGACACAGATACGCAGTATTTT. It specifies CASSRRTGWDTDTQYF.

This clone was counted a single time. V usage is TRBV7-2 and J usage is TRBJ1-6; 7 nucleotides align to TRBD1. The CDR3 runs to 15 residues. The J segment lost 7 bases and the V segment lost 7 bases, leaving 10 bases of the junction unmatched. Germline CDR1 is SGHTA and CDR2 is FQGNSA. Here the CDR3 DNA reads TGTGCCAGCACCTCCCGCCAGGGGGGCAATTCACCCCTCCACTTT. Translating it yields CASTSRQGGNSPLHF.

This clone has only one observation. CDR3 amino acids: CASSSDTGLGLGEQFF. DNA of the CDR3: TGTGCCAGCAGCTCCGACACAGGGTTAGGGTTAGGCGAGCAGTTCTTC. The genes are TRBV11-3 and TRBJ2-1; TRBD1 is a possible D gene (6 bases). The V end was cut by 4 bases, the J end by 10 bases, with 23 bases between. This CDR3 region has 16 residues. Germline CDR1 and CDR2: SGHNT and YENEEA. Full variable domain (remainder filled in from reference TRBV11-3 and TRBJ2-1): EAGVVQSPRYKIIEKKQPVAFWCNPISGHNTLYWYLQNLGQGPELLIRYENEEAVDDSQLPKDRFSAERLKGVDSTLKIQPAELGDSAVYLCASSSDTGLGLGEQFFGPGTRLTVL.

This clone was observed many times. The identical CDR3 is also encoded by other nucleotide sequences in the sample. This chain links TRBV4-2 with TRBJ2-7; 11 bases fit TRBD1. This CDR3 comprises 16 residues. After removal of 0 bases from V and 3 bases from J, the junction contained 4 bases not matched to a gene. Germline assignment: CDR1 LGHNA and CDR2 YNFKEQ. The CDR3, as DNA: TGTGCCAGCAGCCAAGATCGGGGACAGGGGGGCTACGAGCAGTACTTC. Translation: CASSQDRGQGGYEQYF.

V usage is TRBV5-6 and J usage is TRBJ2-2, with no clear D. This CDR3 has 15 amino acids. Germline V gene data show CDR1 as SGHDT and CDR2 as YYEEEE. Trimming removed 1 base at V and 4 bases at J, with 11 bases between. DNA of the CDR3: TGTGCCAGCAGCTTGAGGCCATCGGGCACCGGGGAGCTGTTTTTT. Protein sequence: CASSLRPSGTGELFF.

The rearrangement links TRBV6-6 to TRBJ2-7, with D possibly matching TRBD1 (6 bases). V dropped 6 bases and J dropped 4 bases, with 22 bases sitting between them. Germline V gene sequence: CDR1 MNHNY, CDR2 SVGAGI (reference sequence). There are 16 residues in the CDR3. The CDR3 reads CASRQGIVRRIYEQYF. CDR3 nucleotides: TGTGCCAGCAGACAGGGTATCGTCAGAAGAATTTACGAGCAGTACTTC.

As concerns this clone: This CDR3 is also generated by other DNA sequences in the sample. CDR3 loop: CASSPGTANTGELFF. CDR3 sequence (DNA): TGCGCCAGCAGCCCCGGGACAGCAAACACCGGGGAGCTGTTTTTT. V and J are TRBV5-1 and TRBJ2-2; TRBD1 aligns across 7 bases. The V segment lost 4 bases and the J segment 2 bases; nucleotides outside the gene matches: 5. The CDR3 is 15 amino acids. Germline V CDR1 and CDR2: SGHRS, YFSETQ.

This clone has just a few counts. The chain couples TRBV2 to TRBJ2-7; the match to TRBD1 covers 8 bases. The CDR3 covers 15 residues. Germline assignment: CDR1 SNHLY and CDR2 FYNNEI. J was trimmed by 5 bases and V by 3 bases; bases with no gene match: 9. CDR3 coding DNA: TGTGCCAGCAGTGAGGACAGGGTGCGTATCCACGAGCAGTACTTC. Translation: CASSEDRVRIHEQYF.

This clone came up once. The chain combines TRBV14 with TRBJ1-1, with unresolved D. Germline loops: CDR1 SGHDN, CDR2 FVKESK. Trimming cost V 0 bases and J 11 bases, with 10 bases left between them. The CDR3 is made up of 12 amino acids. CDR3 nucleotide sequence: TGTGCCAGCAGCCAAGACAGACTTAACGCTTTCTTT. Translation gives CASSQDRLNAFF.

The chain couples TRBV4-1 to TRBJ2-1; D perhaps matches TRBD2 (6 bases). The CDR3 covers 17 residues. CDR1 is MGHRA, CDR2 YSYEKL, per germline. Trimming pared 2 bases from V and 0 bases from J, leaving 14 bases between. The CDR3 DNA sequence: TGCGCCAGCAGCCAAAACACCGGGACTTACTCCTACAATGAGCAGTTCTTC. It encodes CASSQNTGTYSYNEQFF.

The chain recombines TRBV12-3 or TRBV12-4 with TRBJ1-4, with 9 bases aligning to TRBD1. Germline trimming cut 1 base from V and 15 bases from J; bases unmatched to any gene: 3. This CDR3 has 12 residues. The CDR3 protein is CASSLGTGAMFF. As DNA, the CDR3 is TGTGCCAGCAGTTTAGGGACAGGGGCAATGTTTTTT.

The chain links TRBV3-1 (or the pseudogene TRBV3-2) to TRBJ2-1; 12 nucleotides match TRBD2. Trimming took 3 bases from V and 2 from J; bases not matched to a gene: 2. From germline, CDR1 is LGHDT and CDR2 YNNKEL (reference sequence). CDR3 length: 16 amino acids. CDR3 nucleotides: TGTGCCAGCAGCCACGGACTAGCGGGACCCTACAATGAGCAGTTCTTC. It codes for CASSHGLAGPYNEQFF.

This rearrangement joins TRBV7-3 to TRBJ2-2, with TRBD1 matching over 7 bases. The V gene end was trimmed by 5 bases and the J gene end by 6 bases; junction bases not matched to a gene: 12. The CDR3 sequence is 16 residues long. CDR1 SGHTA and CDR2 FQGTGA come from the germline V gene. CDR3: CASSPTGFRTAGELFF. DNA of the CDR3: TGTGCCAGCAGCCCGACAGGGTTCAGGACTGCCGGGGAGCTGTTTTTT.

The V gene is TRBV28, the J gene TRBJ1-2; D is undetermined. CDR1 MDHEN and CDR2 SYDVKM come from the germline V gene. V lost 6 bases and J 4 bases, leaving 9 bases between the germline ends. The CDR3 has 12 residues. The CDR3 DNA reads as TGTGCCAGCAGAACAGTGTCCTATGGCTACACCTTC. Protein: CASRTVSYGYTF.

The chain joins TRBV5-8 to TRBJ2-7; D ambiguous. The germline V gene encodes CDR1 SGHTS and CDR2 YDEGEE. This CDR3 has 11 residues. V was shortened by 7 bases and J by 2 bases, with 7 bases between the two germline ends. CDR3 loop: CASYFPYEQYF. CDR3 nucleotide sequence: TGTGCCAGCTACTTTCCCTACGAGCAGTACTTC.

V gene TRBV6-1 combines with J gene TRBJ2-1; TRBD1 matches at 9 bases. Per the germline V gene, CDR1 is MNHNS and CDR2 is SASEGT. V lost 2 bases, J lost 6 bases, and 5 bases stayed unmatched. The CDR3 has 15 amino acids. CDR3 sequence reads: CASSEWGGQGNEQFF. As DNA, the CDR3 is TGTGCCAGCAGTGAATGGGGGGGACAGGGCAATGAGCAGTTCTTC.

The J gene is TRBJ1-1, the V gene TRBV2; D perhaps matches TRBD1 (5 bases). Germline assignment: CDR1 SNHLY and CDR2 FYNNEI. The V and J ends lost 2 bases and 4 bases respectively, with 8 bases between them. CDR3 length equals 13 residues. The CDR3 region is CASSERGGTEAFF. In DNA, the CDR3 is TGTGCCAGCAGTGAAAGGGGAGGCACTGAAGCTTTCTTT.

This clone was counted once. The genes are TRBV2 and TRBJ2-6, with a tentative D call TRBD1 (6 bases). In germline, CDR1 is SNHLY, CDR2 FYNNEI. This CDR3 has 17 amino acids. The V and J ends lost 6 bases and 0 bases respectively, with 15 bases between them. The CDR3 region has the DNA TGTGCCAGCAGCCCCACTAGAGGGGGCTCTGGGGCCAACGTCCTGACTTTC. Encoded protein: CASSPTRGGSGANVLTF.

Of note for this clone: Different DNA sequences within this sample yield the same CDR3. The V and J genes are TRBV7-9 and TRBJ1-2; 9 nucleotides match TRBD1. Per germline, CDR1 SEHNR and CDR2 FQNEAQ (reference sequence). There are 13 residues in the CDR3. V shed 4 bases, J shed 7 bases, and the junction held 4 bases outside the gene matches. The CDR3 DNA sequence: TGTGCCAGCAGCTCACAGGGGGCGGGTGGCTACACCTTC. Translating gives CASSSQGAGGYTF.

This clone has just a few counts. The gene calls are TRBV11-2 and TRBJ1-3; D is uncertain. Germline CDR1 SGHAT, CDR2 FQNNGV. The V gene lost 5 bases and the J gene lost 0 bases, with 17 bases spanning the gap. CDR3 length: 17 amino acids. Here the CDR3 DNA reads TGTGCCAGCAGCCCCAGGTCCCTTCCGAGCTCTGGAAACACCATATATTTT. Protein sequence: CASSPRSLPSSGNTIYF.

The genes are TRBV7-2 and TRBJ2-5; 7 nucleotides align to TRBD1. Germline assignment: CDR1 SGHTA and CDR2 FQGNSA. The V gene end was trimmed by 4 bases and the J gene end by 5 bases; junction bases not matched to a gene: 7. The CDR3 is 14 residues long. CDR3 loop: CASSSEGGHETQYF. CDR3 coding DNA: TGTGCCAGCAGCTCGGAAGGGGGCCATGAGACCCAGTACTTC.

V is TRBV30 and J is TRBJ1-3; unclear D gene. Per germline, CDR1 GTSNPN and CDR2 SVGIG (reference sequence). The V end was cut by 1 base, the J end by 4 bases, with 14 bases between. The length of the CDR3 is 15 residues. The CDR3 sequence is CAWSDRPGRGNTIYF. The CDR3 nucleotides read TGTGCCTGGAGTGACCGCCCGGGGAGGGGAAACACCATATATTTT.

On this clone itself: At one boundary the junction diverges from the germline segment, which might be a read error. The chain employs TRBV4-1 and TRBJ1-5, with a possible D match to TRBD1 (5 bases). The CDR3 length is 14 residues. Per the germline V gene, CDR1 is MGHRA and CDR2 is YSYEKL. CDR3 coding DNA: TGCGCCAGCAGTCAAGGTGGAGGGACCCAGCCCCAGCATTTT. It translates to CASSQGGGTQPQHF.

The chain has TRBV7-2 and TRBJ2-3, with D unclear. CDR3 length equals 15 residues. V was trimmed by 5 bases and J by 3 bases, leaving 15 bases between them. From germline, CDR1 is SGHTA and CDR2 FQGNSA. CDR3 sequence: CASSQQPRWTDTQYF. In nucleotides, the CDR3 is TGTGCCAGCAGCCAACAGCCCCGGTGGACAGATACGCAGTATTTT.

The chain has TRBV4-3 and TRBJ1-5; the match to TRBD1 covers 7 bases. The CDR3 has 14 amino acids. V gave up 3 bases and J gave up 4 bases; unmatched junction bases: 3. Germline V lookup: CDR1 LGHNA, CDR2 YSLEER. Written as DNA, the CDR3 is TGCGCCAGCAGCCAGGGACAGATTAATCAGCCCCAGCATTTT. Residues: CASSQGQINQPQHF.

The chain uses TRBV5-8 and TRBJ2-3; 12 bases match TRBD2. The CDR3 spans 16 residues. The germline V gene has CDR1 SGHTS and CDR2 YDEGEE. V dropped 4 bases and J dropped 0; count of bases not matched to a gene: 3. This CDR3 reads CASSLGLAGSTDTQYF. CDR3 nucleotides: TGTGCCAGCAGCCTAGGACTAGCGGGGAGCACAGATACGCAGTATTTT. The full variable domain, rest sourced from reference TRBV5-8 and TRBJ2-3, is EAGVTQSPTHLIKTRGQQATLRCSPISGHTSVYWYQQALGLGLQFLLWYDEGEERNRGNFPPRFSGRQFPNYSSELNVNALELEDSALYLCASSLGLAGSTDTQYFGPGTRLTVL.

The chain links TRBV4-1 to TRBJ2-7; 8 bases are shared with TRBD1. The CDR3 has 15 residues. Germline trimming cut 4 bases from V and 2 bases from J; bases unmatched to any gene: 7. Per germline, CDR1 MGHRA and CDR2 YSYEKL. The CDR3 nucleotides read TGCGCCAGCAGCCTAGCCCAACAGGGGGCCTACGAGCAGTACTTC. This gives the protein CASSLAQQGAYEQYF.

This clone occurred once. The chain joins TRBV7-9 to TRBJ2-5; a possible D gene is TRBD1 (6 bases). V was cut by 4 bases and J by 4 bases, with 16 bases left in between. The CDR3 contains 15 residues. Germline CDR1 is SEHNR and CDR2 is FQNEAQ (reference sequence). CDR3 nucleotide sequence: TGTGCCAGCAGCTCCCCCGGGACACTGAGAGAGACCCAGTACTTC. Residues: CASSSPGTLRETQYF.

The chain's CDR3 is CAISESGGANTGELFF. The CDR3 nucleotides read TGTGCCATCAGTGAGTCGGGGGGAGCGAACACCGGGGAGCTGTTTTTT. The chain is built from TRBV10-3 and TRBJ2-2, with a possible D match to TRBD2 (6 bases). With 0 bases removed from V and 0 bases from J, the gap between germline ends came to 8 bases. The CDR3 has 16 residues. The germline V gene has CDR1 ENHRY and CDR2 SYGVKD.

This clone was seen a handful of times. J is TRBJ2-1 and V is TRBV25-1, with D maybe TRBD2 (5 bases). Trimming pared 10 bases from V and 6 bases from J, leaving 22 bases between. The CDR3 loop spans 15 amino acids. The germline V gene encodes CDR1 MGHDK and CDR2 SYGVNS. CDR3 protein: CATWGVAKGANEQFF. CDR3 DNA: TGTGCCACCTGGGGAGTGGCAAAGGGTGCCAATGAGCAGTTCTTC. Full variable domain (remainder filled in from reference TRBV25-1 and TRBJ2-1): EADIYQTPRYLVIGTGKKITLECSQTMGHDKMYWYQQDPGMELHLIHYSYGVNSTEKGDLSSESTVSRIRTEHFPLTLESARPSHTSQYLCATWGVAKGANEQFFGPGTRLTVL.